The rows below give T cell receptor beta chains drawn from one sample of a study of long-term antiretroviral therapy in people with HIV. Clones were read by immunoSEQ multiplex PCR, and TCRdb kept only the in-frame ones, dropping some. The sample lists around 20,000 clones; around 85% were seen once. The material was unsorted PBMCs, obtained 0.9 years after starting antiretroviral therapy. These receptors were taken from a man between 18 and 29 years old with HIV. Both conserved end residues are part of each CDR3. D genes are given only for firm matches. Rows may omit the clone size; those that give it use once, few, many or a size class.

TRBJ1-2 | . | . | TRBV7-9 | TGTGCCAGCAGCCGCCAATTGGTCGACTACACCTTC | CASSRQLVDYTF
TRBJ2-2 | . | TRBD2 | TRBV10-2 | TGCGCCAGCCTACTAGCGGGGACCGGGGAGCTGTTTTTT | CASLLAGTGELFF
TRBJ1-6 | few | . | TRBV13 | TGTGCCAGCGCCGGCGATTATAATTCACCCCTCCACTTT | CASAGDYNSPLHF
TRBJ2-2 | . | . | TRBV6-6 | TGTGCCAGTGGACTGAACACCGGGGAGCTGTTTTTT | CASGLNTGELFF
TRBJ1-4 | . | TRBD1 | TRBV5-4 | TGTGCCAGCAGTTTCTGGGGACAGGGCGGAAAACTGTTTTTT | CASSFWGQGGKLFF
TRBJ2-3 | . | . | TRBV9 | TGTGCCAGCAGCGAACCCAATCGGGGTACGCAGTATTTT | CASSEPNRGTQYF
TRBJ1-2 | . | TRBD1 | TRBV28 | TGTGCCAGCAGACGACAGGGGAGGTACTACACCTTC | CASRRQGRYYTF
TRBJ2-3 | . | TRBD2 | TRBV7-3 | TGTGCCAGCAGCTTAGAGGGGACTAGCGGGGGTTCAGATACGCAGTATTTT | CASSLEGTSGGSDTQYF
TRBJ1-6 | . | . | TRBV18 | TGTGCCAGCTCACCGCGACAGGATGATTCACCCCTCCACTTT | CASSPRQDDSPLHF
TRBJ2-2 | . | . | TRBV14 | TGTGCCAGCAGCCAAGAGGCCTTTGGGCTGAACACCGGGGAGCTGTTTTTT | CASSQEAFGLNTGELFF
TRBJ2-7 | . | TRBD1 | TRBV5-1 | TGCGCCAGCAGCTTGGTCCAGGGGGCGGGCGAGCAGTACTTC | CASSLVQGAGEQYF
TRBJ2-1 | . | . | TRBV5-1 | TGCGCCAGCAACGTCCCCAACTCCTACAATGAGCAGTTCTTC | CASNVPNSYNEQFF
TRBJ2-7 | . | TRBD2 | TRBV6-1 | TGTGCCAGCAGTGCTAGCGGGGGGTACGAGCAGTACTTC | CASSASGGYEQYF
TRBJ2-1 | . | TRBD2 | TRBV19 | TGTGCCAGTAACGCGGGGGGGCCTCGGTTCTTC | CASNAGGPRFF
TRBJ1-6 | . | TRBD1 | TRBV2 | TGTGCCAGCAGTGAACAGACAGGGAGTAATTCACCCCTCCACTTT | CASSEQTGSNSPLHF
TRBJ2-1 | . | . | TRBV11-2 | TGTGCCAGCAGCTTAGGGCCCCGCTCCTACAATGAGCAGTTCTTC | CASSLGPRSYNEQFF
TRBJ1-5 | . | TRBD1 | TRBV29-1 | TGCAGCGTTGGCCCAGGGGGTGGCAATCAGCCCCAGCATTTT | CSVGPGGGNQPQHF
TRBJ2-1 | . | . | TRBV27 | TGTGCCAGCAGTTTCCCCACTCCAGGTAGTGAGCAGTTCTTC | CASSFPTPGSEQFF
TRBJ2-5 | few | TRBD2 | TRBV5-1 | TGCGCCAGCAGCTTGTACAGCGGGATACAAGAGACCCAGTACTTC | CASSLYSGIQETQYF
TRBJ2-7 | . | . | TRBV14 | TGTGCCAGCAGTCCCCGAATGGGCTACGAGCAGTACTTC | CASSPRMGYEQYF
TRBJ1-3 | . | . | TRBV6-6 | TGTGCCAGCAGACCCGACATCTCTGGAAACACCATATATTTT | CASRPDISGNTIYF
TRBJ2-5 | . | . | TRBV7-3 | TGTGCCAGCAGCTTAGGGGGTGCCCAGACCCAGTACTTC | CASSLGGAQTQYF
TRBJ2-5 | . | . | TRBV28 | TGTGCCAGCAGTTTGGGGGGACAAGAGACCCAGTACTTC | CASSLGGQETQYF
TRBJ2-7 | . | . | TRBV7-9 | TGTGCCAGCAGCTTAACCTACGAGCAGTACTTC | CASSLTYEQYF
TRBJ2-2 | . | TRBD1 | TRBV2 | TGTGCCAGCAACCTCGACAGGGAGAACACCGGGGAGCTGTTTTTT | CASNLDRENTGELFF
TRBJ2-4 | . | TRBD2 | TRBV28 | TGTGCCAGCAGTCCTCGGACTAGCGGGGCAACGGCCAAAAACATTCAGTACTTC | CASSPRTSGATAKNIQYF
TRBJ1-1 | . | . | TRBV6-5 | TGTGCCAGCAGTTCCCCAGGCAAGAACACTGAAGCTTTCTTT | CASSSPGKNTEAFF
TRBJ2-1 | . | TRBD2 | TRBV28 | TGTGCCAGCAGCCGGGGACTATACAATGAGCAGTTCTTC | CASSRGLYNEQFF
TRBJ1-1 | . | . | TRBV11-2 | TGTGCCAGCAGCTTAATGAACACTGAAGCTTTCTTT | CASSLMNTEAFF
TRBJ2-7 | few | TRBD1 | TRBV30 | TGTGCCTGGAACCGGGACAGGGCCTACGAGCAGTACTTC | CAWNRDRAYEQYF
TRBJ2-1 | . | TRBD2 | TRBV5-1 | TGCGCCAGCAGTCAGACTAGCGGGGTATACAATGAGCAGTTCTTC | CASSQTSGVYNEQFF
TRBJ1-5 | . | TRBD1 | TRBV4-1 | TGCGCCAGCAGCCAAGTCAGGGGGGAGGATCAGCCCCAGCATTTT | CASSQVRGEDQPQHF
TRBJ1-1 | . | . | TRBV4-1 | TGCGCCAGCAGCCAAGTGGGTATCCCTGAAGCTTTCTTT | CASSQVGIPEAFF
TRBJ1-1 | . | . | TRBV7-9 | TGTGCCAGCAGACAGGGACCGAACACTGAAGCTTTCTTT | CASRQGPNTEAFF
TRBJ1-3 | few | TRBD1 | TRBV6-5 | TGTGCCAGCAAGCAAGGGGGCGCGGGGGGAAACACCATATATTTT | CASKQGGAGGNTIYF
TRBJ1-1 | few | . | TRBV28 | TGTGCCAGCAGTTTTCGGGGGAGCACTGAAGCTTTCTTT | CASSFRGSTEAFF
TRBJ2-7 | few | . | TRBV7-9 | TGTGCCAGCAGCCCACCTCCCGGACACCACTCCTACGAGCAGTACTTC | CASSPPPGHHSYEQYF
TRBJ1-2 | few | . | TRBV6-1 | TGTGCCAGCAGTGAAGCATGGGATGTGGGGGGCTACACCTTC | CASSEAWDVGGYTF